This is a list of T cell receptor beta chains from one sample in a study of response to subunit inactivated influenza vaccine. TCRdb ran MiXCR on the RT-PCR reads and lists one entry per CDR3 protein. The sample yields about 170,000 distinct CDR3 sequences, less than 15% seen once. In addition, the sample was reused for a study of T cells expressing NK-cell markers.

The sample consisted of CD8+ T cells sorted from PBMCs, taken 11 to 12 days after vaccination. These TCRs come from a man over 45 who received an inactivated influenza vaccine. Each CDR3 is given with its conserved first and last residue.

j_call v_call cdr3_aa
TRBJ2-7 TRBV7-9 CASSFGIGLGYEQYF
TRBJ2-1 TRBV3-1 CASSQDIGDRSYNEQFF
TRBJ2-7 TRBV28 CASSSLGRGAYEQYF
TRBJ2-3 TRBV24-1 CATSDFPADSTDTQYF
TRBJ2-1 TRBV7-9 CASSSTYNEQFF
TRBJ2-3 TRBV11-2 CASSLVVAGLTDTQYF
TRBJ2-1 TRBV11-2 CASSSGGGLLYNEQFF
TRBJ2-5 TRBV6-2/TRBV6-3 CASKEPGLEETQYF
TRBJ2-7 TRBV3-1 CASSQEGQTGLIAYEQYF
TRBJ2-7 TRBV6-5 CASSFLDEQYF
TRBJ2-7 TRBV7-6 CASRWDRALRNYEQYF
TRBJ2-1 TRBV7-9 CASSLIIDEQFF
TRBJ2-1 TRBV27 CASSRNGGGNEQFF
TRBJ2-7 TRBV28 CASSWTSLEQYF
TRBJ2-1 TRBV29-1 CSVELIGLALDGEFF
TRBJ2-5 TRBV7-9 CASSRPTGGETQYF
TRBJ2-1 TRBV9 CASSPGGRGYNEQFF
TRBJ2-7 TRBV20-1 CSAGGPQATAYEQYF
TRBJ2-7 TRBV6-5 CASSYGPAGGTYEQYF
TRBJ2-1 TRBV20-1 CSAPRTEDYNEQFF
TRBJ2-5 TRBV6-6 CASSPDGGQTQYF
TRBJ2-5 TRBV20-1 CHFRCQVQYF
TRBJ2-4 TRBV5-6 CASSLGTGLAKNIQYF
TRBJ2-1 TRBV28 CASSLGDFYNEQFF
TRBJ2-1 TRBV24-1 CATSAPYRDRAPHEQFF
TRBJ2-6 TRBV29-1 CSVVIGGNPGANVLTF
TRBJ2-1 TRBV6-5 CASSYSPSGSSYNEQFF